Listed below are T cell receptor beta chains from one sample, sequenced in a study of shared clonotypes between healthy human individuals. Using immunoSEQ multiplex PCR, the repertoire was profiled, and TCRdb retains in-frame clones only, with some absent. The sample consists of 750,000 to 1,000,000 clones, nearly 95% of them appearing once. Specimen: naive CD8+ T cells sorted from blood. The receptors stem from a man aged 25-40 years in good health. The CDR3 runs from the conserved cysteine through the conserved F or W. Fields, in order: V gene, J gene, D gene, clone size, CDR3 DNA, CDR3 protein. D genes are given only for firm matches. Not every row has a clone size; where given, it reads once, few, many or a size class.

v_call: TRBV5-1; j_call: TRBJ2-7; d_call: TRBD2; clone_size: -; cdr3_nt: TGCGCCAGCAGCCGAGGGACTAGCGGGCCCCACGAGCAGTACTTC; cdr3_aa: CASSRGTSGPHEQYF
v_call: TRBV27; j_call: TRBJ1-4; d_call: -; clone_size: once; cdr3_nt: TGTGCCACCACGGGGGGGGCTAATGAAAAACTGTTTTTT; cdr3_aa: CATTGGANEKLFF
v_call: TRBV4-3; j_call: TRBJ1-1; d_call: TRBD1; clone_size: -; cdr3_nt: TGCGCCAGCAGCCAAGGGGACAGGGTTGGAGCTTTCTTT; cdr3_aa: CASSQGDRVGAFF
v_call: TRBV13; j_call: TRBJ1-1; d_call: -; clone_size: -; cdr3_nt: TGTGCCAGCAGCTTAAATTCACTGGCGGCTTTCTTT; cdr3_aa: CASSLNSLAAFF
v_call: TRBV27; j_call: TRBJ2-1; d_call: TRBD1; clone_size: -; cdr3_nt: TGTGCCAGCAGTTTACCCGGGACAGCTTTTCCCAATGAGCAGTTCTTC; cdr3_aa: CASSLPGTAFPNEQFF
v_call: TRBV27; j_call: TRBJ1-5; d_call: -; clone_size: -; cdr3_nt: TGTGCCAGCAGCCCATCAGAGGAGGGTTGGTATCAGCCCCAGCATTTT; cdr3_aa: CASSPSEEGWYQPQHF
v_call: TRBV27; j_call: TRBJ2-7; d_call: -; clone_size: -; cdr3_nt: TGTGCCAGCAGTTTTGGGAGAACCTACGAGCAGTACTTC; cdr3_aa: CASSFGRTYEQYF
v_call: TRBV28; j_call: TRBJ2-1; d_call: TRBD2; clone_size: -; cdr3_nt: TGTGCCAGCAGTTTAGTAGCGGGAGTTAAGAATGAGCAGTTCTTC; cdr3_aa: CASSLVAGVKNEQFF
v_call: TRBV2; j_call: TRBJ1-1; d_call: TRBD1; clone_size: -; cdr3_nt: TGTGCCAGCGACTCGGACAGGGGACTTGAAGCTTTCTTT; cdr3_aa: CASDSDRGLEAFF
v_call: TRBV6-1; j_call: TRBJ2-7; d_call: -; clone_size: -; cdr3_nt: TGTGCCAGCAGTGAAGCGTACAGGGTAGCCTACGAGCAGTACTTC; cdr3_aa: CASSEAYRVAYEQYF
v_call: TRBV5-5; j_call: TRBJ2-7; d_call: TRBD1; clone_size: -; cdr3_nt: TGTGCCAGCAGTTTAAGGGGACAGGGGGGCGAGCAGTACTTC; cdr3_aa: CASSLRGQGGEQYF
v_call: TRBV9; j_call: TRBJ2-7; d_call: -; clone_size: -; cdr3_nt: TGTGCCAGCAGCGTAGGTGGGGACTCCTACTACGAGCAGTACTTC; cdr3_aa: CASSVGGDSYYEQYF
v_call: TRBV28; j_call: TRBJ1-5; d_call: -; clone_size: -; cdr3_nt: TGTGCCAGCAGAAGAATCCTTGACACGGTAAACCAGCCCCAGCATTTT; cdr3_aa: CASRRILDTVNQPQHF
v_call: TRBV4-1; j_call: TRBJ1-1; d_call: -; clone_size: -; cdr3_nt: TGCGCCAGCAGCCAAGAGGAGAAGGCTTTCTTT; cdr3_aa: CASSQEEKAFF
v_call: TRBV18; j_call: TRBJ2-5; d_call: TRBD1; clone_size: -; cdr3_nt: TGTGCCAGCTCACAAGACAGGGTGGGAGAGACCCAGTACTTC; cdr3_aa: CASSQDRVGETQYF
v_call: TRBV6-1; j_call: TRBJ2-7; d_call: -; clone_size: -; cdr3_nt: TGTGCCAGCAGTGATTTCGACGGCTCCTACGAGCAGTACTTC; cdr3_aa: CASSDFDGSYEQYF
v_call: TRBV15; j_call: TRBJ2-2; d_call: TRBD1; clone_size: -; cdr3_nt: TGTGCCACCAGCAGAGATAGGATTCGGGACAGGGCCACCGGGGAGCTGTTTTTT; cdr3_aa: CATSRDRIRDRATGELFF
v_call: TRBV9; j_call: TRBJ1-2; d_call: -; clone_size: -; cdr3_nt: TGTGCCAGCAGCCTCTCCGGGACGAACTATGGCTACACCTTC; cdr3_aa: CASSLSGTNYGYTF
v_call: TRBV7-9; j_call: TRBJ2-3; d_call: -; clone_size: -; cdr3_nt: TGTGCCAGCAGCGACCCGAAACGGGATACGCAGTATTTT; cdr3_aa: CASSDPKRDTQYF
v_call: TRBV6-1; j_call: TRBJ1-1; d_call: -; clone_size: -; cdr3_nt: TGTGCCAGCAGTGAAGGGGTGGGTGACACTGAAGCTTTCTTT; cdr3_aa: CASSEGVGDTEAFF
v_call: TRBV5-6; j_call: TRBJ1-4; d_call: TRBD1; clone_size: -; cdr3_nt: TGTGCCAGCAGCCTTGGGACAGGGGAGGAGGAAAAACTGTTTTTT; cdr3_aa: CASSLGTGEEEKLFF
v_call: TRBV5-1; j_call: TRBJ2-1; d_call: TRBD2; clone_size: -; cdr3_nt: TGCGCCAGCAGCTTGGCTGCGGGAGTTCGGGATGAGCAGTTCTTC; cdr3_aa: CASSLAAGVRDEQFF
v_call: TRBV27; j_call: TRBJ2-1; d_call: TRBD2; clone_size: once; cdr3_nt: TGTGCCAGCATTAGCGGGAGTGGGCAGGAGCAGTTCTTC; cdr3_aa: CASISGSGQEQFF
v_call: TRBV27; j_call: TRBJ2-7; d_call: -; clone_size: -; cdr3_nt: TGTGCCAGCAGTTGGGGGGTCGGGGACGGAGCCTACGAGCAGTACTTC; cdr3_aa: CASSWGVGDGAYEQYF
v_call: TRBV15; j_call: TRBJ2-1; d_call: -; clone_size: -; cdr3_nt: TGTGCCACCAGGGGTAGCTCCTACAATGAGCAGTTCTTC; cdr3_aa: CATRGSSYNEQFF
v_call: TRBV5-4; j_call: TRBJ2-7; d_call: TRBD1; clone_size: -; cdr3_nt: TGTGCCAGCGGGGCTATGGGACAGGCTGCTTCCTACGAGCAGTACTTC; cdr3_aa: CASGAMGQAASYEQYF
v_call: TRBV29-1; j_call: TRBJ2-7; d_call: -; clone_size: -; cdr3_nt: TGCAGCGTTGAGGTGGGGACCCTGGACGAGCAGTACTTC; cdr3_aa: CSVEVGTLDEQYF
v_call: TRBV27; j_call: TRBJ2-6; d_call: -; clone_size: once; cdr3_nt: TGTGCCAGCAGTTACAGTTCTGGGGCCAACGTCCTGACTTTC; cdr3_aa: CASSYSSGANVLTF
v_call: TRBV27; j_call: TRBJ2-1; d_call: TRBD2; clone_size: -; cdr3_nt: TGTGCCAGCAGTTTAAATAGCGGGAATGAGCAGTTCTTC; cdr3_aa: CASSLNSGNEQFF
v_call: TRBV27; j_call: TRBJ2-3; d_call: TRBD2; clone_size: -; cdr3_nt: TGTGCCAGCAGTTTATTGGGACTAGCGGGTAGCACAGATACGCAGTATTTT; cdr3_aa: CASSLLGLAGSTDTQYF
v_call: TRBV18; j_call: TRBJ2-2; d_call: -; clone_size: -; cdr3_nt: TGTGCCAGCTCACTAACGCAAGCGGTTACCTACAACACCGGGGAGCTGTTTTTT; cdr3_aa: CASSLTQAVTYNTGELFF